Listed here are 29 T cell receptor beta chains from one sample, sequenced in a study of immune cell composition in non-small cell lung cancer. The assay was immunoSEQ multiplex PCR, and TCRdb's table has in-frame clones only and misses some. The table includes some 2,700 clones, roughly 87% detected once. Sequenced material: lung tumor tissue. The receptors derive from a human donor with non-small cell lung cancer.

This clone was detected only a few times. The chain combines TRBV5-1 with TRBJ1-1; 8 nucleotides align to TRBD1. CDR3 length: 15 residues. Trimming at V came to 4 bases and at J to 0 bases, leaving 5 bases not matched to a gene. Germline CDR1 reads SGHRS; CDR2 reads YFSETQ. The CDR3 here is CASSMDRVMNTEAFF. The CDR3 DNA is TGCGCCAGCAGCATGGACAGGGTCATGAACACTGAAGCTTTCTTT. Filled out from reference TRBV5-1 and TRBJ1-1, the complete variable domain reads KAGVTQTPRYLIKTRGQQVTLSCSPISGHRSVSWYQQTPGQGLQFLFEYFSETQRNKGNFPGRFSGRQFSNSRSEMNVSTLELGDSALYLCASSMDRVMNTEAFFGQGTRLTVV.

The CDR3 DNA reads as TGCGCCAGCAGCTTGACAGAAAATACGCAGTATTTT. Its protein product is CASSLTENTQYF. The V gene is TRBV5-1, the J gene TRBJ2-3; no clear D. This CDR3 has 12 amino acids. The ends were cut back, 1 base at V and 7 bases at J, with 7 bases in the middle. Germline V gene lookup returns CDR1 SGHRS and CDR2 YFSETQ.

This clone turned up a few times. Here the CDR3 DNA reads TGCGCCAGCGAAGCGGGAGACACCTACGAGCAGTACTTC. Translated: CASEAGDTYEQYF. This chain connects TRBV10-2 to TRBJ2-7; TRBD2 aligns across 8 bases. The CDR3 loop spans 13 amino acids. Germline loops: CDR1 WSHSY, CDR2 SAAADI. The J segment lost 2 bases and the V segment lost 8 bases, leaving 5 bases of the junction unmatched.

This clone was counted between two and nine times. The chain employs TRBV2 and TRBJ1-1; D perhaps matches TRBD1 (6 bases). Germline V gene sequence: CDR1 SNHLY, CDR2 FYNNEI. V was pared by 10 bases and J by 1 base, with 7 bases between. The CDR3 is 11 amino acids. For the CDR3, the DNA is TGTGCCATACAGGGGAACACTGAAGCTTTCTTT. This gives the protein CAIQGNTEAFF.

This sequence joins TRBV11-2 and TRBJ2-3; 11 nucleotides align to TRBD2. There are 15 residues in the CDR3. V shed 3 bases and J 3 bases; nucleotides not matched to a gene: 2. Germline lookup yields CDR1 SGHAT and CDR2 FQNNGV. CDR3 DNA: TGTGCCAGCAGCTTGGGACTAGCGGAAACAGATACGCAGTATTTT. Its protein is CASSLGLAETDTQYF.

The CDR3 nucleotides read TGCGCCAGCGCGAGCGGAGCGGGTCACACAGATACGCAGTATTTT. Protein sequence: CASASGAGHTDTQYF. The chain uses TRBV5-1 and TRBJ2-3, with a weak D call TRBD2 (6 bases). This CDR3 spans 15 amino acids. Per the germline V gene, CDR1 is SGHRS and CDR2 is YFSETQ. Trimming took off 7 bases at V and 2 bases at J, with 17 bases between the two ends. Complete variable domain (other parts from reference TRBV5-1 and TRBJ2-3): KAGVTQTPRYLIKTRGQQVTLSCSPISGHRSVSWYQQTPGQGLQFLFEYFSETQRNKGNFPGRFSGRQFSNSRSEMNVSTLELGDSALYLCASASGAGHTDTQYFGPGTRLTVL.

The CDR3 bases are TGTGCCAGTAGTATAGAAGCACTCGAAACCTACGAGCAGTACTTC. It codes for CASSIEALETYEQYF. The V call is TRBV19, the J call TRBJ2-7; no reliable D call. The CDR3 contains 15 residues. Trimming cost V 0 bases and J 2 bases, with 11 bases left between them. CDR1 is LNHDA and CDR2 is SQIVND in the germline V gene (reference sequence).

The V gene is TRBV19, the J gene TRBJ2-1, with TRBD2 identical over 8 bases. The germline gives CDR1 LNHDA, CDR2 SQIVND (reference sequence). This CDR3 region has 14 residues. V lost 6 bases and J lost 8; bases outside the gene matches: 9. This CDR3 reads CASRSGTSLDEQFF. CDR3 DNA: TGTGCCAGTAGGTCCGGGACTAGTCTCGATGAGCAGTTCTTC.

This sequence joins TRBV6-1 and TRBJ2-1, with 14 bases identical to TRBD2. Looked up from germline, CDR1 is MNHNS and CDR2 is SASEGT. The V segment lost 8 bases and the J segment 10 bases; nucleotides outside the gene matches: 7. CDR3 length: 14 residues. This chain's CDR3 is CASRGTSGGLEQFF. As DNA, the CDR3 is TGTGCCAGCCGGGGGACTAGCGGGGGTCTAGAGCAGTTCTTC.

The chain has TRBV6-5 and TRBJ2-2; D is possibly TRBD2 (5 bases). V lost 6 bases and J lost 2, with 10 bases in between. This CDR3 is built from 14 residues. In germline, CDR1 is MNHEY, CDR2 SVGAGI. CDR3 bases: TGTGCCAGCAGATTGGACTCCAACACCGGGGAGCTGTTTTTT. Protein: CASRLDSNTGELFF.

This chain joins TRBV6-1 and TRBJ1-5; possible D gene TRBD1, 5 bases. The CDR3 spans 14 residues. Germline CDR1 is MNHNS and CDR2 is SASEGT. V gave up 5 bases and J gave up 6 bases, with 14 bases separating them. The CDR3 loop is CASSPGDGAQPQHF. CDR3 in DNA: TGTGCCAGCAGTCCGGGGGATGGGGCTCAGCCCCAGCATTTT.

The V gene is TRBV6-5, the J gene TRBJ2-7; 7 bases fit TRBD1. V lost 6 bases and J lost 8; bases outside the gene matches: 10. Germline assignment: CDR1 MNHEY and CDR2 SVGAGI. The CDR3 totals 13 residues. The DNA for the CDR3 is TGTGCCAGCAGGTTACGGGACAGCTATAAGCAGTACTTC. It specifies CASRLRDSYKQYF.

V usage is TRBV5-6 and J usage is TRBJ1-3, with 7 bases aligning to TRBD1. CDR1 is SGHDT, CDR2 YYEEEE, per germline. This CDR3 has 15 amino acids. The trim removed 2 bases at V and 1 base at J, leaving 3 bases unmatched. The CDR3 protein is CASSFTGDSGNTIYF. The CDR3 DNA reads as TGTGCCAGCAGCTTTACAGGGGATTCTGGAAACACCATATATTTT.

The rearrangement links TRBV15 to TRBJ2-7, with a possible D match to TRBD1 (5 bases). The CDR3 is 15 amino acids. Trimming left V 0 bases short and J 2 bases short, with 11 bases between. Looked up from germline, CDR1 is LNHNV and CDR2 is YYDKDF (reference sequence). The CDR3 spells CATSRDGAETYEQYF. The CDR3, as DNA: TGTGCCACCAGCAGAGATGGGGCCGAAACCTACGAGCAGTACTTC.

V is TRBV10-3 and J is TRBJ1-5, with a weak D call TRBD1 (6 bases). Germline V lookup: CDR1 ENHRY, CDR2 SYGVKD. Trimming took off 4 bases at V and 3 bases at J, with 7 bases between the two ends. This CDR3 is 13 amino acids long. The CDR3 region has the DNA TGTGCCATCAGTGGGACAGACAATCAGCCCCAGCATTTT. Protein product: CAISGTDNQPQHF.

This chain joins TRBV29-1 and TRBJ1-1; D possibly corresponds to TRBD1 (6 bases). CDR3 length equals 10 residues. Germline V gene sequence: CDR1 SQVTM, CDR2 ANQGSEA. Trimming took 7 bases from V and 7 from J, leaving 10 bases between them. CDR3: CSASTGEAFF. The CDR3 region has the DNA TGCAGCGCGTCGACAGGTGAAGCTTTCTTT.

This chain joins TRBV6-5 and TRBJ2-2; TRBD1 is a possible D gene (6 bases). V lost 3 bases to trimming and J lost 5 bases, with 10 bases between them. Germline V CDR1 and CDR2: MNHEY, SVGAGI. This CDR3 is built from 14 residues. The CDR3 spells CASSYSQGTGELFF. The CDR3 coding sequence is TGTGCCAGCAGTTATAGCCAGGGGACCGGGGAGCTGTTTTTT.

The genes are TRBV11-3 and TRBJ2-5; 16 nucleotides line up with TRBD2. After removal of 5 bases from V and 5 bases from J, the junction contained 8 bases not matched to a gene. Germline V gene sequence: CDR1 SGHNT, CDR2 YENEEA. The CDR3 spans 17 residues. CDR3 nucleotides: TGTGCCAGCAGCCAGGGACTAGCGGGAGGGCCCTGGGAGACCCAGTACTTC. As protein: CASSQGLAGGPWETQYF.

The chain has TRBV4-2 and TRBJ2-5; weak D call: TRBD2 (6 bases). Trimming removed 0 bases from V and 0 bases from J, with 8 bases in between. The CDR3 is 15 amino acids. In germline, CDR1 is LGHNA, CDR2 YNFKEQ. CDR3: CASSQDAGYQETQYF. DNA of the CDR3: TGTGCCAGCAGCCAAGACGCGGGGTACCAAGAGACCCAGTACTTC.

This chain joins TRBV28 and TRBJ2-1; 7 nucleotides match TRBD2. CDR3 length: 13 residues. After removal of 8 bases from V and 2 bases from J, the junction contained 3 bases not matched to a gene. The germline V gene has CDR1 MDHEN and CDR2 SYDVKM. The CDR3 region has the DNA TGTGCCAGCGGGAGGGGAACCTACAATGAGCAGTTCTTC. Its protein product is CASGRGTYNEQFF.

This sequence joins TRBV18 and TRBJ1-1, with TRBD1 matching over 8 bases. There are 16 residues in the CDR3. Germline trimming cut 4 bases from V and 1 base from J; bases unmatched to any gene: 8. Per the germline V gene, CDR1 is KGHSH and CDR2 is LQKENI. The CDR3 DNA is TGTGCCAGCTCACGTCAGACAGGGGTAAGGAACACTGAAGCTTTCTTT. It specifies CASSRQTGVRNTEAFF.

The chain combines TRBV6-1 with TRBJ1-3; no reliable D call. Germline loops: CDR1 MNHNS, CDR2 SASEGT. Trimming shortened V by 7 bases and J by 0 bases, and 7 bases separated the two germline ends. This CDR3 region has 13 residues. The CDR3 DNA reads as TGTGCCAGCAAAATATACTCTGGAAACACCATATATTTT. Its protein is CASKIYSGNTIYF.

The chain couples TRBV10-3 to TRBJ1-1; a weak D match, TRBD1 (5 bases). This CDR3 is 14 amino acids long. V was shortened by 10 bases and J by 5 bases, with 20 bases between the two germline ends. Germline V lookup: CDR1 ENHRY, CDR2 SYGVKD. In DNA form, the CDR3 reads TGTGCCACCGGGGGTGCGGTCATGGGTACTGAAGCTTTCTTT. It specifies CATGGAVMGTEAFF.

This rearrangement joins TRBV7-8 to TRBJ1-1; D perhaps matches TRBD1 (5 bases). The CDR3 is 14 residues long. The germline gives CDR1 SGHVS, CDR2 FQNEAQ. Deletions cut 7 bases from V and 4 bases from J, with 16 bases between. CDR3 DNA sequence: TGTGCCAGCATGGCCGGGGGAGCATCCACTGAAGCTTTCTTT. Translating gives CASMAGGASTEAFF.

This chain uses TRBV6-6 with TRBJ1-4, with D tentatively TRBD1 (5 bases). The germline V gene encodes CDR1 MNHNY and CDR2 SVGAGI (reference sequence). Trimming removed 7 bases from V and 7 bases from J, with 16 bases in between. The CDR3 runs to 14 residues. The DNA for the CDR3 is TGTGCCAGCACTGCGGCCGGGGGTGGTGAAAAACTGTTTTTT. Its translation: CASTAAGGGEKLFF.

In its sample, this clone is hyperexpanded (1% or more). The V gene is TRBV11-2, the J gene TRBJ1-5, with D perhaps matching TRBD1 (6 bases). The V gene's germline CDR1 is SGHAT and CDR2 FQNNGV. V dropped 4 bases and J dropped 6 bases, with 13 bases sitting between them. There are 14 residues in the CDR3. The CDR3 sequence: CASSSTTGTQPQHF. The CDR3 DNA reads TGTGCCAGCAGCTCCACTACAGGGACTCAGCCCCAGCATTTT.

CDR3 in amino acids: CASSSRTGGYNSPLHF. Here the CDR3 DNA reads TGTGCCAGCAGTTCCCGGACAGGGGGATATAATTCACCCCTCCACTTT. The chain joins TRBV6-5 to TRBJ1-6; 10 bases are a match to TRBD1. The V gene's germline CDR1 is MNHEY and CDR2 SVGAGI. The CDR3 consists of 16 residues. The J segment lost 4 bases and the V segment lost 4 bases, leaving 4 bases of the junction unmatched.

This chain links TRBV5-1 with TRBJ2-2, with D possibly matching TRBD2 (5 bases). This CDR3 is 14 amino acids long. V lost 2 bases, J lost 3 bases, and 8 bases lay in between. The germline gives CDR1 SGHRS, CDR2 YFSETQ. CDR3 sequence reads: CASSFFSDTGELFF. CDR3 nucleotide sequence: TGCGCCAGCAGCTTCTTTAGCGACACCGGGGAGCTGTTTTTT.

This clone was seen once. The V gene is TRBV27, the J gene TRBJ2-7; a possible D gene is TRBD2 (5 bases). CDR1 is MNHEY, CDR2 SMNVEV, per germline (reference sequence). The V gene lost 6 bases and the J gene lost 1 base, with 13 bases spanning the gap. This CDR3 has 14 amino acids. CDR3 DNA: TGTGCCAGCAGCCCCAGAGGGTTTTCCTACGAGCAGTACTTC. It yields the protein CASSPRGFSYEQYF.